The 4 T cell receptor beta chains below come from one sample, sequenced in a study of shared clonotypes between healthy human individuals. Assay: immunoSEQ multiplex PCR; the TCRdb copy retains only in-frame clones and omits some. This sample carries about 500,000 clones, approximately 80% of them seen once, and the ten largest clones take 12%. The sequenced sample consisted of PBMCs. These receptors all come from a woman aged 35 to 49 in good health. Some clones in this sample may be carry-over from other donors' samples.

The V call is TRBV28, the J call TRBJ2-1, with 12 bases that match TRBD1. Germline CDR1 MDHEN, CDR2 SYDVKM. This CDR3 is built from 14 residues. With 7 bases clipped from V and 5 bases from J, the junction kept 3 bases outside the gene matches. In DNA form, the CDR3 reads TGTGCCAGCAAAGGGACAGGGGGCCACAATGAGCAGTTCTTC. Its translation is CASKGTGGHNEQFF.

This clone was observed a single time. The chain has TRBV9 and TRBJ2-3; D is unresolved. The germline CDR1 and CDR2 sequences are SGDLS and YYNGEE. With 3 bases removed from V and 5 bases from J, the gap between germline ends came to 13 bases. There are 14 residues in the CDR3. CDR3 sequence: CASSARRVGDTQYF. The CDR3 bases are TGTGCCAGCAGCGCCCGACGGGTGGGAGATACGCAGTATTTT.

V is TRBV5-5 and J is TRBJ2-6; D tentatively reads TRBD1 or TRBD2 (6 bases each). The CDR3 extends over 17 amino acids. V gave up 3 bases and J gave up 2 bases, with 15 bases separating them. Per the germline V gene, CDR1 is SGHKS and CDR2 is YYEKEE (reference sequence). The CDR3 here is CASSWGDTPPGANVLTF. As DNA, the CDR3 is TGTGCCAGCAGCTGGGGGGACACTCCCCCTGGGGCCAACGTCCTGACTTTC.

CDR3 DNA: TGTGCCAGCAGTTACTCGGGGGCCGACACCATATATTTT. This sequence encodes CASSYSGADTIYF. The V and J genes are TRBV6-5 and TRBJ1-3; a weak D match, TRBD1 (6 bases). From germline, CDR1 is MNHEY and CDR2 SVGAGI. The CDR3 is 13 residues long. The V gene lost 0 bases and the J gene lost 8 bases, with 8 bases spanning the gap.